The 28 T cell receptor beta chains given below trace back to one sample, sequenced in a study of beta chain features in type 1 diabetes. cDNA synthesis used the whole RNA isolate, giving expressed TCRB sequences. Generated by immunoSEQ multiplex PCR, the TCRdb table keeps only in-frame clones and is missing some. The repertoire holds 250,000 to 300,000 clones, about 8.5% seen once, with 0.9% to 1.2% in the top ten. Specimen: central memory CD4+ T cells from blood. Source of these receptors: a woman between 18 and 29 years old in good health.

The chain combines TRBV30 with TRBJ2-1, with 8 positions matching TRBD1. The CDR3 is 15 residues long. Germline loops: CDR1 GTSNPN, CDR2 SVGIG (reference sequence). With 4 bases clipped from V and 4 bases from J, the junction kept 9 bases outside the gene matches. The CDR3 here is CAWKRQGTTYNEQFF. DNA of the CDR3: TGTGCCTGGAAAAGACAGGGGACGACATACAATGAGCAGTTCTTC.

V usage is TRBV11-3 and J usage is TRBJ2-7; D unclear. CDR1 SGHNT and CDR2 YENEEA come from the germline V gene. The CDR3 has 17 amino acids. Trimming stripped 1 base from V and 0 bases from J, with 16 bases between. CDR3: CASSLGPAGRSSYEQYF. The CDR3 region has the DNA TGTGCCAGCAGCTTAGGGCCCGCCGGGCGGAGCTCCTACGAGCAGTACTTC.

This clone was seen a few times. The chain links TRBV19 to TRBJ2-3; D unclear. This CDR3 is built from 11 residues. V lost 1 base, J lost 8 bases, and 4 bases lay in between. CDR1 and CDR2 from the germline V gene are LNHDA and SQIVND (reference sequence). The CDR3 protein is CASSIGTTQYF. CDR3 in DNA: TGTGCCAGTAGTATAGGCACTACGCAGTATTTT.

This clone was seen a few times. V gene TRBV29-1 combines with J gene TRBJ1-4, with D possibly matching TRBD1 (6 bases). Germline V CDR1 and CDR2: SQVTM, ANQGSEA. Trimming cost V 7 bases and J 0 bases, with 15 bases left between them. CDR3 length: 15 residues. The CDR3 nucleotides read TGCAGCGCCGCTTGGACAGTCGCAACTAATGAAAAACTGTTTTTT. It is translated as CSAAWTVATNEKLFF.

Written as DNA, the CDR3 is TGTGCCAGCACCCCAACTGGGGGGGAGCCCCAGCATTTT. This sequence encodes CASTPTGGEPQHF. The chain employs TRBV28 and TRBJ1-5; D perhaps matches TRBD1 (5 bases). This CDR3 has 13 residues. The ends were cut back, 7 bases at V and 8 bases at J, with 15 bases in the middle. Germline CDR1 MDHEN, CDR2 SYDVKM.

The CDR3 DNA reads as TGTGCCAGCAGCATTAACCCTTTAACAGGGGGCGTTGGCTACACCTTC. It specifies CASSINPLTGGVGYTF. V and J are TRBV7-2 and TRBJ1-2; 9 nucleotides agree with TRBD1. Germline CDR1 is SGHTA and CDR2 is FQGNSA. This CDR3 contains 16 residues. V was clipped by 5 bases and J by 7 bases; unmatched bases: 14.

This chain connects TRBV7-9 to TRBJ2-5, with a possible D match to TRBD2 (6 bases). The germline gives CDR1 SEHNR, CDR2 FQNEAQ (reference sequence). V was clipped by 2 bases and J by 5 bases, with 9 bases between them. The CDR3 has 13 residues. CDR3 in DNA: TGTGCCAGCAGCTTAATTGGAGGGGAGACCCAGTACTTC. It encodes CASSLIGGETQYF. The full variable domain, with the rest looked up from reference TRBV7-9 and TRBJ2-5, is DTGVSQNPRHKITKRGQNVTFRCDPISEHNRLYWYRQTLGQGPEFLTYFQNEAQLEKSRLLSDRFSAERPKGSFSTLEIQRTEQGDSAMYLCASSLIGGETQYFGPGTRLLVL.

The chain has TRBV7-8 and TRBJ2-1; D unresolved. Germline V lookup: CDR1 SGHVS, CDR2 FQNEAQ. Trimming removed 5 bases from V and 0 bases from J, with 8 bases in between. The CDR3 length is 14 residues. CDR3 in amino acids: CASSRYSSYNEQFF. The CDR3 bases are TGTGCCAGCAGCCGTTATTCCTCCTACAATGAGCAGTTCTTC.

On this clone itself: The sample carries other DNA sequences with the same CDR3. The CDR3 region has the DNA TGTGCCAGCAGCTTAAACCCAGCTAGCGGGGGGTTAGATACGCAGTATTTT. This sequence encodes CASSLNPASGGLDTQYF. This chain links TRBV7-3 with TRBJ2-3, with 11 bases that match TRBD2. The germline V gene encodes CDR1 SGHTA and CDR2 FQGTGA. The V gene end was trimmed by 1 base and the J gene end by 5 bases; junction bases not matched to a gene: 8. This CDR3 has 17 residues.

The sample holds a few counts of this clone. This chain joins TRBV4-2 and TRBJ1-2; TRBD1 matches at 11 bases. The CDR3 spans 14 residues. Losses at the gene ends were 2 bases for V and 8 bases for J; bases not matched to a gene: 4. CDR1 and CDR2 from the germline V gene are LGHNA and YNFKEQ. The CDR3 sequence: CASSQTGQGDGYTF. The CDR3 nucleotides are TGTGCCAGCAGCCAAACGGGACAGGGGGACGGCTACACCTTC.

This clone was observed a few times. The identical CDR3 is also encoded by other nucleotide sequences in the sample. The genes are TRBV7-2 and TRBJ2-6; no firm D call. V was trimmed by 1 base and J by 0 bases, leaving 4 bases between them. Germline CDR1 is SGHTA and CDR2 is FQGNSA. The CDR3 extends over 15 amino acids. This CDR3 reads CASSLGGSGANVLTF. The CDR3 coding sequence is TGTGCCAGCAGCTTAGGGGGCTCTGGGGCCAACGTCCTGACTTTC.

Note on this clone: The junction and the germline gene differ at one end; a read error may be behind it. J is TRBJ2-5 and V is TRBV7-9; 12 bases fit TRBD1. Per germline, CDR1 SEHNR and CDR2 FQNEAQ (reference sequence). This CDR3 is 16 amino acids long. CDR3 DNA: TGTGCCAGCAGTTTAGGGGACAGGGGGCCTCAAGAGACCCAGTACTTC. Translated, it gives CASSLGDRGPQETQYF.

This rearrangement joins TRBV5-1 to TRBJ2-5, with no clear D. The germline gives CDR1 SGHRS, CDR2 YFSETQ. The CDR3 runs 14 residues. Trimming pared 2 bases from V and 5 bases from J, leaving 13 bases between. As DNA, the CDR3 is TGCGCCAGCAGCTTTGGGCCGAGCCTGGAGACCCAGTACTTC. Encoded protein: CASSFGPSLETQYF.

This clone was observed a handful of times. The J gene is TRBJ2-7, the V gene TRBV7-9; D gene ambiguous. The V gene lost 4 bases and the J gene lost 4 bases, with 8 bases spanning the gap. The CDR3 spans 12 residues. Germline V gives CDR1 SEHNR, CDR2 FQNEAQ (reference sequence). CDR3 sequence (DNA): TGTGCCAGCAGCTGGGTTTCGTACGAGCAGTACTTC. It encodes CASSWVSYEQYF.

V and J are TRBV6-5 and TRBJ2-7; no firm D call. Trimming left V 2 bases short and J 6 bases short, with 14 bases between. This CDR3 has 14 residues. CDR1 is MNHEY, CDR2 SVGAGI, per germline. CDR3 residues: CASSYGRVPAEQYF. Written as DNA, the CDR3 is TGTGCCAGCAGTTACGGTAGGGTGCCGGCCGAGCAGTACTTC.

This clone was detected only a few times. The chain is built from TRBV5-1 and TRBJ2-2; D gene uncertain. The CDR3 covers 17 residues. Trimming removed 0 bases from V and 4 bases from J, with 16 bases in between. From germline, CDR1 is SGHRS and CDR2 YFSETQ. CDR3 amino acids: CASSLAQNLGITGELFF. CDR3 in DNA: TGCGCCAGCAGCTTGGCCCAGAATCTGGGAATCACCGGGGAGCTGTTTTTT.

This sequence joins TRBV28 and TRBJ2-3; a possible D gene is TRBD2 (6 bases). Trimming stripped 7 bases from V and 1 base from J, with 15 bases between. The CDR3 runs to 15 residues. Germline assignment: CDR1 MDHEN and CDR2 SYDVKM. The CDR3 DNA is TGTGCCAGCATTCCTCCGGGACTTCGCACAGATACGCAGTATTTT. Protein product: CASIPPGLRTDTQYF.

The chain is built from TRBV7-8 and TRBJ2-5; D uncertain. This CDR3 comprises 9 residues. Trimming took off 6 bases at V and 9 bases at J, with 5 bases between the two ends. Germline V CDR1 and CDR2: SGHVS, FQNEAQ. The CDR3, as DNA: TGTGCCAGCAGTGAAGCCCAGTACTTC. This sequence encodes CASSEAQYF.

This clone appeared a few times. The rearrangement links TRBV11-3 to TRBJ2-1; 10 bases are a match to TRBD1. This CDR3 has 13 residues. The germline V gene encodes CDR1 SGHNT and CDR2 YENEEA. The ends lost 10 bases at V and 2 bases at J; junction bases unmatched: 2. The CDR3 region has the DNA TGTGCCACCGGGACAGGGGCCTACAATGAGCAGTTCTTC. This sequence encodes CATGTGAYNEQFF.

In regard to this clone: This sample also contains other DNA sequences that code for the same CDR3. The genes are TRBV7-2 and TRBJ2-7, with 11 positions matching TRBD2. The germline CDR1 and CDR2 sequences are SGHTA and FQGNSA. The CDR3 has 14 residues. The trim removed 1 base at V and 4 bases at J, leaving 0 bases unmatched. This CDR3 reads CASSLVAGGYEQYF. CDR3 DNA sequence: TGTGCCAGCAGCTTAGTAGCGGGAGGGTACGAGCAGTACTTC.

This clone was seen more than once but under ten times. The genes are TRBV7-2 and TRBJ2-3; D not certain. V was clipped by 4 bases and J by 6 bases, with 17 bases between them. The CDR3 is 15 amino acids. From germline, CDR1 is SGHTA and CDR2 FQGNSA. CDR3 nucleotides: TGTGCCAGCAGCTCTAGTCCTGAAAAGATCGATACGCAGTATTTT. The encoded protein is CASSSSPEKIDTQYF.

This clone was seen ten or more times. The chain uses TRBV28 and TRBJ2-1, with 7 bases matching TRBD1. CDR3 size: 16 residues. V trimming: 5 bases; J trimming: 5 bases; junction bases outside the gene matches: 12. Germline CDR1 MDHEN, CDR2 SYDVKM. The CDR3 DNA follows: TGTGCCAGCAGTCCTTACAGGGGAAAGGGTGACAATGAGCAGTTCTTC. The encoded protein is CASSPYRGKGDNEQFF.

In its sample, this clone was seen a few times. This chain uses TRBV11-2 with TRBJ2-5; D not certain. Germline CDR1 and CDR2: SGHAT and FQNNGV. V gave up 1 base and J gave up 5 bases, with 11 bases separating them. This CDR3 contains 14 residues. The CDR3 reads CASSLVFLGETQYF. CDR3 in DNA: TGTGCCAGCAGCTTAGTGTTCTTGGGGGAGACCCAGTACTTC.

There are a few counts of this clone. The rearrangement links TRBV19 to TRBJ1-2; TRBD1 matches at 7 bases. Per germline, CDR1 LNHDA and CDR2 SQIVND (reference sequence). V gave up 7 bases and J gave up 4 bases; unmatched junction bases: 3. CDR3 length: 12 amino acids. The CDR3, as DNA: TGTGCCAGTAACAGGGGACCCTATGGCTACACCTTC. It specifies CASNRGPYGYTF.

This clone was counted only a few times. This rearrangement joins TRBV28 to TRBJ1-2; TRBD1 is a possible D gene (6 bases). Germline CDR1 and CDR2: MDHEN and SYDVKM. The CDR3 is 14 amino acids. The V gene lost 6 bases and the J gene lost 7 bases, with 18 bases spanning the gap. This CDR3 reads CASRTSTGLGGYTF. CDR3 in DNA: TGTGCCAGCAGGACCTCAACAGGGTTGGGTGGCTACACCTTC.

This chain connects TRBV7-9 to TRBJ2-5, with 7 bases that match TRBD1. The J segment lost 2 bases and the V segment lost 6 bases, leaving 9 bases of the junction unmatched. The germline V gene encodes CDR1 SEHNR and CDR2 FQNEAQ (reference sequence). The CDR3 is 15 amino acids. CDR3 nucleotide sequence: TGTGCCAGCAGTGGGTTGGGGACAGAGCAAGAGACCCAGTACTTC. It is translated as CASSGLGTEQETQYF.

The CDR3 reads CASSEDMRTASTDTQYF. The CDR3 DNA follows: TGTGCCAGCAGTGAAGACATGCGGACAGCATCCACAGATACGCAGTATTTT. The chain uses TRBV6-1 and TRBJ2-3, with D perhaps matching TRBD1 (6 bases). Trimming shortened V by 1 base and J by 2 bases, and 16 bases separated the two germline ends. Per the germline V gene, CDR1 is MNHNS and CDR2 is SASEGT. The CDR3 spans 17 residues.

This clone turned up a few times. This chain joins TRBV7-3 and TRBJ1-1, with D perhaps TRBD1 (5 bases). The ends were cut back, 4 bases at V and 1 base at J, with 10 bases in the middle. The CDR3 is made up of 14 amino acids. In germline, CDR1 is SGHTA, CDR2 FQGTGA. The CDR3 nucleotides are TGTGCCAGCAGCTCCCTAAGGGGGAACACTGAAGCTTTCTTT. Protein sequence: CASSSLRGNTEAFF.